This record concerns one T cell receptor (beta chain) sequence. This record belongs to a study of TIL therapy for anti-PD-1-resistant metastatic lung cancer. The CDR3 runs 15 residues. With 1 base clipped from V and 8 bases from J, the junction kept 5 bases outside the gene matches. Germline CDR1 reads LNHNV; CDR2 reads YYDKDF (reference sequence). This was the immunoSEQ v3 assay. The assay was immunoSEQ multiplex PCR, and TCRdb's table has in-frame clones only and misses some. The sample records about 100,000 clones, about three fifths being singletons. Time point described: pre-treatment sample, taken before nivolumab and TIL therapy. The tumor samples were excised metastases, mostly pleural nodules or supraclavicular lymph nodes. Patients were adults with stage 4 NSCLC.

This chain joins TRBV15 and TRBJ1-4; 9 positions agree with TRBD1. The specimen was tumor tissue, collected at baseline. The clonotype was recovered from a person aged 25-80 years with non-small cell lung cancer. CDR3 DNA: TGTGCCACCAGCAGAGGTGACAGGGGGGGAGAAAAACTGTTTTTT. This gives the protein CATSRGDRGGEKLFF.